Detailed here is one T cell receptor beta chain. There is no known antigen for this receptor. Nothing much larger sits one base from this clone, and base qualities are not available. This specimen's time point label, interpreted: about 28 days (+/-7) after the second vaccine dose. AZD1222 recipients with second doses at about 4 weeks or about 12 weeks were pooled, because spike-specific TCR depth and breadth did not differ between schedules. Vaccinee samples were obtained from the UK trials COV001 and COV002, which included a single-blind randomized controlled phase 2/3 trial of AZD1222 (ChAdOx1 nCoV-19) in healthy adults. For TCRbeta chain sequencing, PBMC samples were collected from trial participants at day 0 and at day 28 after the second dose. These data belong to a study of T cell responses to AZD1222 COVID-19 vaccine (dated by TCRdb to the early 2020s). About the study as a whole: TCR sequencing was performed for about 240 trial participants, of whom 200 to 210 were given two doses of AZD1222 and roughly 25 were given two doses of MenACWY control vaccine. Trial participants were enrolled into age subgroups of 18-55, 56-69 and 70-plus years, which contained around 140, 26 and 57 TCR-sequenced participants, respectively. Beyond this particular receptor, the publication reports: In the small 56-69-year group, the increase in depth fell short of significance, most likely because of low power. Only five to seven AZD1222 recipients were SARS-CoV-2 seropositive at baseline, limiting conclusions about previously exposed vaccinees. Because no day 14 peak-response samples were available, the repertoires could be characterized only after the peak T cell response. Nearly half of unique spike-specific TCRs reportedly recognized epitopes outside regions mutated in the B.1.351 and B.1.1.7 variants. A significant rise in spike-specific TCR breadth and depth was observed after two AZD1222 doses relative to day 0 and relative to MenACWY recipients. The vaccine-associated CD4 TCRs covered the entire spike protein, and the dominant responses fell in regions 160-218 and 743-854. Participants were mostly white British, with more females than males. The authors suggested clonal diversity may have been underestimated.

The CDR3 regions of human TCRbeta chains were analyzed by immunosequencing. Concerning the study's data processing: Repertoire TCRs were matched against a reference library of SARS-CoV-2-specific TCRs generated with the MIRA antigen-specificity platform. Breadth meant the fraction of unique TCRs that were SARS-CoV-2-associated, whereas depth meant the fraction of total T cells that were SARS-CoV-2-associated. Using the MIRA data, each spike-specific TCR was assigned both to the spike region to which the TCR was reactive and to a CD4 or CD8 class. Log10-transformed breadth and depth values were compared by one-way ANOVA with Sidak's multiple comparisons tests. TCRdb limited this immuneACCESS table to in-frame rearrangements with V and J called. A share of clones is missing; checked studies link under half to unresolved V genes, and the rest is unexplained. That table is the source of V, J and clone size, and D and trimming were worked out from the DNA. The table for this sample lists 150,000 to 190,000 clones; approximately 90% of them were counted only once. The top ten clonotypes cover approximately 1.6% of the sample.

The material was peripheral blood, obtained 28 days after the second AZD1222 dose. This sequence originates from an adult who received the AZD1222 COVID-19 vaccine.

The sequenced DNA is TGTGCCAGCAGCTTAGTATCGGGGAATACCTACGAGCAGTACTTC. Its translation is CASSLVSGNTYEQYF. The rearrangement combines TRBV11-2 with TRBJ2-7; a weak D assignment points to TRBD2 (5 bases agree). Measured from the cysteine to the phenylalanine, the CDR3 is 15 residues long. Only the CDR3 DNA is retained, 45 bases long and in frame from the first base. V is reduced by 1 base and J by 2 bases, leaving a spacing of 12 bases between them. CDR1 SGHAT and CDR2 FQNNGV are derived from the germline V gene.